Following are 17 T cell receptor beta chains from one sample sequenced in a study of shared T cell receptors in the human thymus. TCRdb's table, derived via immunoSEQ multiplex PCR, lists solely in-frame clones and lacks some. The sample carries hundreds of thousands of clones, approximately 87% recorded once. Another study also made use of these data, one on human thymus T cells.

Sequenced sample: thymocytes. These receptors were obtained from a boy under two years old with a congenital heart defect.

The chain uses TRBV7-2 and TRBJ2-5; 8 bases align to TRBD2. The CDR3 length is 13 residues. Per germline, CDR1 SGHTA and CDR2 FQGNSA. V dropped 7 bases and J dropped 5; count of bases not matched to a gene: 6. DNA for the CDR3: TGTGCCAGCACCGGGGGGGAGAGGGAGACCCAGTACTTC. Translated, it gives CASTGGERETQYF.

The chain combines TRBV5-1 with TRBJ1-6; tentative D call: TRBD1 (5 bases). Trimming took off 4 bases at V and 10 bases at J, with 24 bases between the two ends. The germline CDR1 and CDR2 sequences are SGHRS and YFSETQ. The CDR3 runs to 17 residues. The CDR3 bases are TGCGCCAGCAGCCTAACTCCACAAGCTGGGGGGGGATCACCCCTCCACTTT. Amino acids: CASSLTPQAGGGSPLHF.

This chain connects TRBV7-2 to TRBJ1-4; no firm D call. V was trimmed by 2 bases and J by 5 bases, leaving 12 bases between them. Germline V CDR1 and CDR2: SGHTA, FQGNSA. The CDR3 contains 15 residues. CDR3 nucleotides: TGTGCCAGCAGCTTAATGAACAGATGCAATGAAAAACTGTTTTTT. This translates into CASSLMNRCNEKLFF. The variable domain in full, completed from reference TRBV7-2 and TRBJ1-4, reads GAGVSQSPSNKVTEKGKDVELRCDPISGHTALYWYRQSLGQGLEFLIYFQGNSAPDKSGLPSDRFSAERTGGSVSTLTIQRTQQEDSAVYLCASSLMNRCNEKLFFGSGTQLSVL.

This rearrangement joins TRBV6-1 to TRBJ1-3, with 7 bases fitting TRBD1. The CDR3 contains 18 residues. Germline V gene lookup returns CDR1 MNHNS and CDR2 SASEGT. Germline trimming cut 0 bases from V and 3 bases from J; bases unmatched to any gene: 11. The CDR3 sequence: CASSEAEPTDRVGNTIYF. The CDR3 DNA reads TGTGCCAGCAGTGAAGCCGAGCCTACAGACAGGGTTGGAAACACCATATATTTT.

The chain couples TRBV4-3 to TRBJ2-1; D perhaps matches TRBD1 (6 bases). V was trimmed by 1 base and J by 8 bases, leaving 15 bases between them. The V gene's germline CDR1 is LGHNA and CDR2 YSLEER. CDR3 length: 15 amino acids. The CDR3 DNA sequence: TGCGCCAGCAGCCAAGGGACCCAGGGGATCCATGAGCAGTTCTTC. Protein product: CASSQGTQGIHEQFF.

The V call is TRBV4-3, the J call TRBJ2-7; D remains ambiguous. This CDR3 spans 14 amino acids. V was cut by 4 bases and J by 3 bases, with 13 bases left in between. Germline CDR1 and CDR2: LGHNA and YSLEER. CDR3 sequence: CASSLTTHIYEQYF. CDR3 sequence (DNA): TGCGCCAGCAGCCTTACCACACATATCTACGAGCAGTACTTC.

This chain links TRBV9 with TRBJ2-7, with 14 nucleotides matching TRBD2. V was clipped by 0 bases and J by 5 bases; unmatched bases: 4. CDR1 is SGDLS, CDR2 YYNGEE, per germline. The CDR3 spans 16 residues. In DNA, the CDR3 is TGTGCCAGCAGCGTAGTGGGGGGACTAGCGGGGGACGAGCAGTACTTC. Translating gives CASSVVGGLAGDEQYF. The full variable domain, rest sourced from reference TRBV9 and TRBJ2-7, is DSGVTQTPKHLITATGQRVTLRCSPRSGDLSVYWYQQSLDQGLQFLIQYYNGEERAKGNILERFSAQQFPDLHSELNLSSLELGDSALYFCASSVVGGLAGDEQYFGPGTRLTVT.

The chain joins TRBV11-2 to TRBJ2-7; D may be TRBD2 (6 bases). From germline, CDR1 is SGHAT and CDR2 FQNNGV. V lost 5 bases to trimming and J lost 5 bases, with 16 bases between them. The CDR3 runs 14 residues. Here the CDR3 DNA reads TGTGCCAGCAGCCCACCCGGGGGTTTCCACGAGCAGTACTTC. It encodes CASSPPGGFHEQYF. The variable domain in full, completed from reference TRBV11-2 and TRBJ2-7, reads EAGVAQSPRYKIIEKRQSVAFWCNPISGHATLYWYQQILGQGPKLLIQFQNNGVVDDSQLPKDRFSAERLKGVDSTLKIQPAKLEDSAVYLCASSPPGGFHEQYFGPGTRLTVT.

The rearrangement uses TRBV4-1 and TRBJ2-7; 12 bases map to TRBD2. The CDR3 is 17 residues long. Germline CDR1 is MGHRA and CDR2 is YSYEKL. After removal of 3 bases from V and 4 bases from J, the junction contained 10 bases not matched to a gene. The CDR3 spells CASSQFPRTSGIYEQYF. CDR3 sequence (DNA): TGCGCCAGCAGCCAGTTTCCTCGGACTAGCGGGATATACGAGCAGTACTTC.

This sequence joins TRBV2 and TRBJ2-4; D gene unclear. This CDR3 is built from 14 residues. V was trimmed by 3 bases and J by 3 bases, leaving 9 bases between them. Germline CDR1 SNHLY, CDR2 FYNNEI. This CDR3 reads CASSEQRSKNIQYF. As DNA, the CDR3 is TGTGCCAGCAGTGAGCAGAGGAGCAAAAACATTCAGTACTTC.

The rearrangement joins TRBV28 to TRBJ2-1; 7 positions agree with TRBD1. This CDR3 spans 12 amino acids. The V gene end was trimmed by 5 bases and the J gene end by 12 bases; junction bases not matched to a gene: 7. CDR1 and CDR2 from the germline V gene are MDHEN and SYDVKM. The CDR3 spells CASSPQGRWQFF. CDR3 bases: TGTGCCAGCAGTCCACAGGGGCGGTGGCAGTTCTTC.

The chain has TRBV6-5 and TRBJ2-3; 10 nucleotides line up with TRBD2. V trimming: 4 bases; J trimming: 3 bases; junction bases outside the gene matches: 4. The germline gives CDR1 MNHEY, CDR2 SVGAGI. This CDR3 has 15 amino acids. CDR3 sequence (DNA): TGTGCCAGCAGTTTCCAGCGGGAGGGTACAGATACGCAGTATTTT. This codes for CASSFQREGTDTQYF.

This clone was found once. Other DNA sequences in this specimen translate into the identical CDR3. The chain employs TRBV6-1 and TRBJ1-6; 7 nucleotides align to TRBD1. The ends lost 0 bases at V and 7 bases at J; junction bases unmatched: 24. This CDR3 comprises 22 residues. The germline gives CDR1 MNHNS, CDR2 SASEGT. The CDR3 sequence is CASSEALQVVKWAGTENSPLHF. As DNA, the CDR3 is TGTGCCAGCAGTGAAGCGCTTCAAGTAGTGAAGTGGGCGGGGACAGAGAATTCACCCCTCCACTTT.

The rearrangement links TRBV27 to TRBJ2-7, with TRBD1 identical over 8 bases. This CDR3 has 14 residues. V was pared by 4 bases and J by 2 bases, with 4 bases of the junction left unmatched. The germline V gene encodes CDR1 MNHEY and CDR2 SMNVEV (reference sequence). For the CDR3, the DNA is TGTGCCAGCAGTTCGACAGGGGTAACCTACGAGCAGTACTTC. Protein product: CASSSTGVTYEQYF.

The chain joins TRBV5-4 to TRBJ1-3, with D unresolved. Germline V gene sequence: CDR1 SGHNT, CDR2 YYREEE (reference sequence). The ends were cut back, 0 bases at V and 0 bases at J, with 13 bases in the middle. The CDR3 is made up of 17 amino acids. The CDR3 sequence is CASSLGGPTRSGNTIYF. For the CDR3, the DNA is TGTGCCAGCAGCTTGGGTGGGCCTACCCGCTCTGGAAACACCATATATTTT.

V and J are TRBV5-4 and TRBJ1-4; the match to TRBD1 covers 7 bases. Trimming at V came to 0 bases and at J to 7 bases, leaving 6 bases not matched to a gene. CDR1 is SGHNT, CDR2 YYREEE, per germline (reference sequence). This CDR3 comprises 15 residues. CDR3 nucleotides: TGTGCCAGCAGCTTGGACAAGGGGGCAGGTGAAAAACTGTTTTTT. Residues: CASSLDKGAGEKLFF.

In nucleotides, the CDR3 is TGTGCCAGCAGCGTAGGCGGGACAGGTACCTACGAGCAGTACTTC. Its translation: CASSVGGTGTYEQYF. This rearrangement joins TRBV9 to TRBJ2-5; TRBD1 matches 8 bases. The DNA matches TRBJ2-7 better at its end, which makes the J call doubtful. CDR3 size: 15 residues. Germline loops: CDR1 SGDLS, CDR2 YYNGEE.